The sequence of this TCR beta chain was determined in a study of T cells in Graves' hyperthyroidism and ophthalmopathy. Germline assignment: CDR1 KGHDR and CDR2 SFDVKD. The CDR3 spans 15 residues. With regard to this clonotype: One junction end does not reproduce the germline sequence, and a read error may be involved.

What was amplified from RNA transcripts were TCR beta CDR3 regions. The primer set for the first-round RT-PCR of the TCR CDR3 was HTBI. TCRdb reprocessed the multiplex PCR reads with MiXCR, giving one entry per CDR3 protein. The table shows 700,000 or so distinct CDR3 sequences, with about 15% occurring only once. This clonotype originated in a man aged 18 to 35 with Graves' hyperthyroidism. The chain uses TRBV24-1 and TRBJ2-7; 9 nucleotides match TRBD2. Sequenced: blood. The CDR3 spells CATSDLWAGGDEQSF. CDR3 in DNA: TGTGCCACCAGTGATTTGTGGGCGGGAGGGGACGAGCAGTCCTTC.